The 5 T cell receptor beta chains in this list originate from one sample, sequenced in a study of tissue T cells after allogeneic stem cell transplantation. The data were produced by immunoSEQ multiplex PCR, yet TCRdb's version contains in-frame clones alone and is incomplete. The data contain more than 5,500 clones, roughly 42% of them seen just once; the ten biggest clones take up 13% to 15%. Time point: mouse harvest day 14 after allogeneic transplant. Mouse grafts combined 10^7 T-cell-depleted bone marrow cells with 10^6 splenic CD5+ T cells. Sample: gut tissue. The source of these receptors is a female BALB/c mouse given C57BL/6 T cells with graft-versus-host disease after an allogeneic hematopoietic cell transplant.

Of note for this clone: Gene names and germline match the mouse. The read comes to an end 1 residue before the CDR3 does, leaving the germline J gene to fill in the end. The J gene is TRBJ2-3, the V gene TRBV19, with TRBD2 identical over 8 bases. CDR3 size: 16 residues. Trimming took 1 base from V and 1 from J; bases not matched to a gene: 5. Germline CDR1 and CDR2: FNHDT and SITEND (reference sequence). Incomplete CDR3 DNA: TGTGCCAGCAGTATATATGGGGGGGGGCGTGCAGAAACGCTGTAT. It encodes CASSIYGGGRAETLY. The whole CDR3 region reads CASSIYGGGRAETLYF.

As to this clone: Germline and genes: mouse. From the germline J gene comes the end of the CDR3, since the read stops 1 residue before it. The rearrangement joins TRBV26 to TRBJ1-1; maybe TRBD1 (6 bases). Looked up from germline, CDR1 is KGHPV and CDR2 is FQNQEV (reference sequence). The CDR3 totals 13 residues. The V and J ends lost 6 bases and 2 bases respectively, with 10 bases between them. The CDR3 DNA, read in part, is TGTGCCAGCAGCCTGGGACATAACACAGAAGTCTTC. As protein: CASSLGHNTEVF. The full CDR3 protein is CASSLGHNTEVFF.

With respect to this clone: Genes and germline come from the mouse. The read comes to an end 1 residue before the CDR3 does, leaving the germline J gene to fill in the end. V and J are TRBV26 and TRBJ2-5; D gene uncertain. CDR3 length: 14 amino acids. Trimming left V 1 base short and J 0 bases short, with 5 bases between. The germline V gene encodes CDR1 KGHPV and CDR2 FQNQEV (reference sequence). The chain's CDR3 is CASSLLGNQDTQYF. The part of the CDR3 DNA that was read is TGTGCCAGCAGTCTGTTGGGTAACCAAGACACCCAGTAC.

A word on this clone: The gene names given are mouse names. The CDR3 is cut off 1 residue early in the read; its end comes from the germline J gene. The rearrangement joins TRBV16 to TRBJ2-3; 11 nucleotides line up with TRBD2. This CDR3 is built from 15 residues. Germline V gene lookup returns CDR1 SGHSA and CDR2 FRNQAP. With V trimmed by 4 bases and J by 0 bases, 0 bases remained unmatched. CDR3 bases read: TGTGCAAGCAGCTGGACTGGGGGGAGTGCAGAAACGCTGTAT. Its translation: CASSWTGGSAETLY. The CDR3, in full, reads CASSWTGGSAETLYF.

This clone was picked up a small number of times. Gene and germline names: mouse. The read is 1 residue too short to cover the CDR3 end, so that end is filled in from the germline J gene. The chain uses TRBV1 and TRBJ1-1; 9 positions match TRBD1. The CDR3 is 15 amino acids. V shed 3 bases and J 3 bases; nucleotides not matched to a gene: 5. Germline V gives CDR1 NSQYPW, CDR2 LRSPGD (reference sequence). CDR3 loop: CTCSASGTGHTEVFF. The part of the CDR3 DNA that was read is TGCACCTGCAGTGCGTCCGGGACAGGGCACACAGAAGTCTTC.